The 17 T cell receptor beta chains below all came from one sample that was sequenced in a study of regulatory T cells in long-lasting Graves disease. Researchers made TCR beta libraries by using iRepertoire HTBI primers and running Arm-PCR on CDR3 regions. TCRdb re-called the multiplex PCR reads with MiXCR, one entry per CDR3 protein. The repertoire has hundreds of thousands of distinct CDR3 sequences, about 16% of them found once; the top ten carry around 18%. As to time point: newly diagnosed GD, antithyroid drugs for less than 3 months. PBMCs were the source of the RNA used for TCR sequencing. These data were also reused for a study on T cells in Graves' hyperthyroidism and ophthalmopathy.

The source was peripheral blood mononuclear cells (PBMCs), collected at new diagnosis, from a patient treated with antithyroid drugs. The receptors come from a woman aged 25 to 39 with Graves disease.

The V gene is TRBV27, the J gene TRBJ2-3, with D tentatively TRBD2 (6 bases). The V gene lost 4 bases and the J gene lost 14 bases, with 19 bases spanning the gap. Per the germline V gene, CDR1 is MNHEY and CDR2 is SMNVEV (reference sequence). This CDR3 region has 13 residues. The CDR3 region is CASSSIGTAQGYF. The CDR3 coding sequence is TGTGCCAGCAGTTCCATCGGGACTGCTCAGGGGTATTTT.

This clonotype was found a few times. This sequence may be a read error, since a much larger clone differs from it by one base. The chain joins TRBV12-3 or TRBV12-4 to TRBJ1-1; tentative D call: TRBD1 (5 bases). The CDR3 runs to 14 residues. The CDR3 here is CASSLGGRGTEASF. CDR3 nucleotides: TGTGCCAGCAGTTTAGGGGGACGGGGCACTGAAGCTTCCTTT.

At least ten counts were recorded for this clonotype. The rearrangement links TRBV10-3 to TRBJ1-1; D gene ambiguous. This CDR3 comprises 12 residues. The ends were cut back, 3 bases at V and 1 base at J, with 3 bases in the middle. Germline values: CDR1 ENHRY, CDR2 SYGVKD. The CDR3 DNA reads as TGTGCCATCAGTGACCCGAACACTGAAGCTTTCTTT. Translating it yields CAISDPNTEAFF.

The genes are TRBV6-1 and TRBJ2-6; D might be TRBD1 or TRBD2, each matching 5 bases. The length of the CDR3 is 15 residues. The V gene's germline CDR1 is MNHNS and CDR2 SASEGT. V was clipped by 8 bases and J by 0 bases, with 11 bases between them. CDR3 in amino acids: CASQNGGSGANVLTF. Here the CDR3 DNA reads TGTGCCAGCCAGAATGGGGGCTCTGGGGCCAACGTCCTGACTTTC.

This clonotype was observed many times. The chain couples TRBV12-3 or TRBV12-4 to TRBJ2-1; a weak D match, TRBD1 (5 bases). V shed 7 bases and J shed 4 bases, with 11 bases lying between them. The CDR3 totals 13 residues. The CDR3 nucleotides read TGTGCCAGCAATCAGGGTGTTTACAATGAGCAGTTCTTC. It codes for CASNQGVYNEQFF.

This clonotype has ten or more counts. The genes are TRBV6-1 and TRBJ1-2, with D possibly matching TRBD1 (5 bases). The V end was cut by 6 bases, the J end by 1 base, with 12 bases between. This CDR3 region has 14 residues. Germline V gene lookup returns CDR1 MNHNS and CDR2 SASEGT. CDR3 residues: CASSFSRDNYGYTF. In DNA form, the CDR3 reads TGTGCCAGCAGCTTCTCCAGGGATAACTATGGCTACACCTTC.

This clonotype has a count of ten or more. J is TRBJ2-1 and V is TRBV28; 8 nucleotides align to TRBD2. Germline CDR1 MDHEN, CDR2 SYDVKM. The CDR3 is 15 amino acids. J lost 6 bases, V lost 5 bases, and 9 bases had no gene match. CDR3 bases: TGTGCCAGCAGTCCGGGACTAGTAAGGGGCAATGAGCAGTTCTTC. This encodes CASSPGLVRGNEQFF.

The chain uses TRBV3-1 and TRBJ2-7, with D unresolved. The CDR3 is made up of 15 amino acids. The germline gives CDR1 LGHDT, CDR2 YNNKEL (reference sequence). V was pared by 0 bases and J by 4 bases, with 13 bases between. The CDR3 region has the DNA TGTGCCAGCAGCCAAGATCCTGCGGCAATGTACGAGCAGTACTTC. This gives the protein CASSQDPAAMYEQYF.

CDR3 sequence reads: CASTIQGARSTGELFF. CDR3 coding DNA: TGTGCCAGTACCATACAGGGGGCGCGATCCACCGGGGAGCTGTTTTTT. The chain couples TRBV19 to TRBJ2-2; the match to TRBD1 covers 9 bases. V was clipped by 7 bases and J by 4 bases; unmatched bases: 10. Per germline, CDR1 LNHDA and CDR2 SQIVND (reference sequence). CDR3 size: 16 residues.

In this sample, this clonotype turned up many times. The rearrangement uses TRBV6-1 and TRBJ2-7; D not resolved. The V end lost 4 bases, the J end lost 5 bases, and 9 bases lay between the germline ends. The CDR3 totals 12 residues. The V gene's germline CDR1 is MNHNS and CDR2 SASEGT. CDR3 loop: CASSGTSNEQYF. The CDR3 nucleotides are TGTGCCAGCAGTGGAACGTCGAACGAGCAGTACTTC.

This clonotype was found a few times. The chain is built from TRBV19 and TRBJ2-7; 9 bases line up with TRBD1. Germline CDR1 reads LNHDA; CDR2 reads SQIVND (reference sequence). The V segment lost 5 bases and the J segment 6 bases; nucleotides outside the gene matches: 11. This CDR3 is 15 amino acids long. CDR3 amino acids: CASSGRDRAIGEQYF. CDR3 bases: TGTGCCAGTAGTGGAAGGGACAGGGCCATTGGCGAGCAGTACTTC. The whole variable domain, filled in from reference TRBV19 and TRBJ2-7, reads DGGITQSPKYLFRKEGQNVTLSCEQNLNHDAMYWYRQDPGQGLRLIYYSQIVNDFQKGDIAEGYSVSREKKESFPLTVTSAQKNPTAFYLCASSGRDRAIGEQYFGPGTRLTVT.

The sample holds many counts of this clonotype. The gene calls are TRBV30 and TRBJ2-5; 11 nucleotides agree with TRBD2. Germline V lookup: CDR1 GTSNPN, CDR2 SVGIG (reference sequence). The junction had 7 bases not matched to a gene; V was cut back by 4 bases and J by 0 bases. The CDR3 totals 16 residues. The CDR3 DNA is TGTGCCTGGACTAGCGGGAGGACTTTGTACCAAGAGACCCAGTACTTC. Translating it yields CAWTSGRTLYQETQYF.

This clonotype was found a few times. A read error may produce the germline difference seen at one junction end. This chain connects TRBV5-1 to TRBJ1-6, with D possibly matching TRBD1 (6 bases). The germline CDR1 and CDR2 sequences are SGHRS and YFSETQ. The CDR3 is 14 residues long. CDR3 DNA sequence: TGTGCCAGCAGCCCCCGACAGGATAATTCACCCCTCCACTTT. It codes for CASSPRQDNSPLHF.

This clonotype has just a few counts. This chain uses TRBV6-2 or TRBV6-3 with TRBJ2-1; D is uncertain. V lost 0 bases, J lost 0 bases, and 12 bases lay in between. Germline-derived CDR1 and CDR2 are MNHEY and SVGEGT. This CDR3 region has 17 residues. The CDR3 DNA sequence: TGTGCCAGCAGTTACTCGTTCCGACACAGCTCCTACAATGAGCAGTTCTTC. This gives the protein CASSYSFRHSSYNEQFF.

This clonotype was seen more than once but under ten times. The chain uses TRBV29-1 and TRBJ2-7; D is possibly TRBD1 (5 bases). From germline, CDR1 is SQVTM and CDR2 ANQGSEA. The V and J ends lost 1 base and 4 bases respectively, with 17 bases between them. The CDR3 is 15 amino acids. CDR3 loop: CSVEGTTSSIYEQYF. The CDR3, as DNA: TGCAGCGTTGAAGGGACAACTTCATCCATATACGAGCAGTACTTC.

The chain couples TRBV15 to TRBJ2-7; TRBD1 agrees at 8 bases. CDR1 is LNHNV and CDR2 is YYDKDF in the germline V gene (reference sequence). This CDR3 has 15 residues. Losses at the gene ends were 0 bases for V and 7 bases for J; bases not matched to a gene: 8. As DNA, the CDR3 is TGTGCCACCAGCAGAGATAGAGGACAGGGTGGGGAGCAGTACTTC. Its protein product is CATSRDRGQGGEQYF.

A word on this clonotype: A much larger clone lies one base from this, so it may be a read error. V usage is TRBV6-6 and J usage is TRBJ1-2; D uncertain. The CDR3 runs to 15 residues. The germline gives CDR1 MNHNY, CDR2 SVGAGI (reference sequence). The CDR3 sequence: CASNYSMAANYGYTF. The CDR3 DNA reads as TGTGCCAGCAATTACTCGATGGCAGCTAACTATGGCTACACCTTC.